A single sample gave rise to the 9 T cell receptor beta chains below, sequenced in a study of T cells in Graves' hyperthyroidism and ophthalmopathy. Authors of the study amplified TCR beta CDR3 regions from RNA transcripts. Carried out on the TCR CDR3, a first-round RT-PCR used the HTBI primer set. TCRdb itself ran the multiplex PCR reads through MiXCR, one entry per CDR3 protein. The profile covers a few hundred thousand distinct CDR3 sequences, with roughly 18% appearing a single time and 40% taken by the ten largest. Sample: blood. These receptor sequences come from a man aged 18 to 29 with Graves' ophthalmopathy.

This clonotype was observed many times. The V gene is TRBV10-3, the J gene TRBJ2-2; the D gene is possibly TRBD2 (7 bases). CDR1 ENHRY and CDR2 SYGVKD come from the germline V gene. The CDR3 sequence is 16 residues long. V was clipped by 7 bases and J by 4 bases, with 19 bases between them. In DNA, the CDR3 is TGTGCCATCACCCCAGGGGAGGGACGGGGCACCGGGGAGCTGTTTTTT. Its translation is CAITPGEGRGTGELFF.

This clonotype came up many times. The V and J genes are TRBV5-6 and TRBJ1-1; D uncertain. Germline values: CDR1 SGHDT, CDR2 YYEEEE. V lost 4 bases to trimming and J lost 3 bases, with 10 bases between them. The CDR3 consists of 13 residues. This chain's CDR3 is CASSREEDTEAFF. In nucleotides, the CDR3 is TGTGCCAGCAGCCGTGAGGAGGACACTGAAGCTTTCTTT.

This clonotype was observed once. The chain recombines TRBV3-1 with TRBJ1-1, with D possibly TRBD1 on 6 matching bases. The CDR3 totals 14 residues. Germline V gene lookup returns CDR1 LGHDT and CDR2 YNNKEL (reference sequence). Trimming cost V 7 bases and J 0 bases, with 12 bases left between them. CDR3 amino acids: CASTKQGLNTEAFF. CDR3 sequence (DNA): TGTGCCAGCACCAAACAGGGATTGAACACTGAAGCTTTCTTT.

At least ten counts were recorded for this clonotype. This rearrangement joins TRBV9 to TRBJ2-7; no firm D call. V lost 3 bases and J lost 6, with 10 bases in between. CDR1 is SGDLS, CDR2 YYNGEE, per germline. The CDR3 extends over 12 amino acids. The CDR3 DNA sequence: TGTGCCAGCAGCGCAGATATAGGCGAGCAGTACTTC. Protein product: CASSADIGEQYF.

This clonotype was seen at least ten times. The chain combines TRBV11-2 with TRBJ2-7, with 8 bases fitting TRBD2. The germline V gene has CDR1 SGHAT and CDR2 FQNNGV. The V segment lost 0 bases and the J segment 1 base; nucleotides outside the gene matches: 2. This CDR3 is 15 amino acids long. CDR3 sequence reads: CASSLETGGSYEQYF. DNA of the CDR3: TGTGCCAGCAGCTTAGAGACGGGGGGGTCCTACGAGCAGTACTTC.

The J gene is TRBJ2-7, the V gene TRBV2, with a tentative D call TRBD1 (6 bases). V was shortened by 4 bases and J by 8 bases, with 9 bases between the two germline ends. The CDR3 extends over 11 amino acids. Germline V lookup: CDR1 SNHLY, CDR2 FYNNEI. The chain's CDR3 is CASSVGQQQYF. CDR3 DNA: TGTGCCAGCAGTGTGGGACAACAGCAGTACTTC.

This sequence joins TRBV14 and TRBJ2-2, with 10 bases aligning to TRBD2. Unmatched junction bases numbered 3, after V lost 2 bases and J lost 0 bases. Germline V gene data show CDR1 as SGHDN and CDR2 as FVKESK. The CDR3 loop spans 17 amino acids. The CDR3 is CASSQLTSGANTGELFF. The CDR3 DNA sequence: TGTGCCAGCAGCCAATTAACTAGCGGGGCGAACACCGGGGAGCTGTTTTTT.

This clonotype was recorded a few times. V gene TRBV24-1 combines with J gene TRBJ2-1, with D unclear. Germline values: CDR1 KGHDR, CDR2 SFDVKD. The CDR3 length is 16 residues. Trimming stripped 4 bases from V and 0 bases from J, with 12 bases between. The CDR3 spells CATSDLDTNSYNEQFF. The DNA of the CDR3 is TGTGCCACCAGTGACCTAGACACAAACTCCTACAATGAGCAGTTCTTC.

This clonotype was detected ten times or more. The gene calls are TRBV4-1 and TRBJ1-2; the match to TRBD1 covers 10 bases. J gave up 7 bases and V 2 bases, and 7 bases lay outside the gene matches. This CDR3 is 15 amino acids long. Germline V gene sequence: CDR1 MGHRA, CDR2 YSYEKL. The CDR3 loop reads CASSQSDRGRFGYTF. The CDR3 coding sequence is TGCGCCAGCAGCCAATCGGACAGGGGGAGGTTTGGCTACACCTTC.